These 15 T cell receptor beta chains were sequenced from one sample in a study of regulatory and conventional T cells in breast cancer. MiXCR, run by TCRdb on the PCR reads, gives a single entry per CDR3 protein. The sample consists of 9,500 to 11,000 distinct CDR3 sequences, approximately 30% of them appearing once. The sequenced sample was conventional T cells from blood. Receptors originate from a male donor in good health.

The V gene is TRBV28, the J gene TRBJ1-2, with a tentative D call TRBD1 (5 bases). Deletions cut 6 bases from V and 0 bases from J, with 11 bases between. Germline CDR1 reads MDHEN; CDR2 reads SYDVKM. This CDR3 contains 14 residues. CDR3 DNA: TGTGCCAGCAGCCCCCGACAGACTAACTATGGCTACACCTTC. It encodes CASSPRQTNYGYTF.

This clonotype was counted between two and nine times. The V and J genes are TRBV20-1 and TRBJ2-7; 7 positions agree with TRBD1. This CDR3 is built from 13 residues. From germline, CDR1 is DFQATT and CDR2 SNEGSKA (reference sequence). V lost 4 bases to trimming and J lost 5 bases; unmatched junction nucleotides: 8. DNA of the CDR3: TGCAGTGCTAAACAGGGGAAGGGAGACGAGCAGTACTTC. This translates into CSAKQGKGDEQYF.

This clonotype occurred a few times. The chain uses TRBV4-1 and TRBJ1-3, with a possible D match to TRBD1 (5 bases). The ends were cut back, 5 bases at V and 1 base at J, with 12 bases in the middle. The CDR3 is 15 amino acids. In germline, CDR1 is MGHRA, CDR2 YSYEKL. The CDR3 DNA is TGCGCCAGCAGCGAAGCCGGGGGATCTGGAAACACCATATATTTT. The encoded protein is CASSEAGGSGNTIYF.

About this clonotype itself: One end of the junction does not line up with germline, which may come from a read error. The CDR3 loop reads CATGRGTLGLYEQYF. The CDR3, as DNA: TGTGCCACCGGCAGGGGTACCTTAGGCCTCTACGAGCAGTACTTC. The J gene is TRBJ2-7, the V gene TRBV15, with D perhaps TRBD1 (6 bases). Germline V gives CDR1 LNHNV, CDR2 YYDKDF (reference sequence). The CDR3 sequence is 15 residues long.

V is TRBV12-3 or TRBV12-4 and J is TRBJ2-3; 12 nucleotides agree with TRBD2. V trimming: 4 bases; J trimming: 2 bases; junction bases outside the gene matches: 7. The CDR3 is 17 residues long. CDR3 loop: CASSWAGLAGNTDTQYF. The CDR3 DNA is TGTGCCAGCAGTTGGGCCGGACTAGCGGGGAACACAGATACGCAGTATTTT.

The CDR3 DNA reads as TGTGCCAGCAGTGAAGTGGGGAAGGGGAGCAATCAGCCCCAGCATTTT. This sequence encodes CASSEVGKGSNQPQHF. The chain recombines TRBV2 with TRBJ1-5, with D tentatively TRBD1 (5 bases). V was cut by 1 base and J by 1 base, with 11 bases left in between. The CDR3 runs to 16 residues. The germline CDR1 and CDR2 sequences are SNHLY and FYNNEI.

This clonotype was counted only a few times. CDR3 bases: TGTGCCAGCAGCCTACTAACCTCTGGGGCCAACGTCCTGACTTTC. This translates into CASSLLTSGANVLTF. The chain is built from TRBV7-9 and TRBJ2-6; unclear D gene. The V end lost 5 bases, the J end lost 0 bases, and 8 bases lay between the germline ends. Germline CDR1 is SEHNR and CDR2 is FQNEAQ (reference sequence). The CDR3 consists of 15 residues.

This clonotype was detected only a few times. This chain links TRBV6-2 or TRBV6-3 with TRBJ1-1; D call uncertain. Trimming left V 7 bases short and J 4 bases short, with 16 bases between. The germline V gene has CDR1 MNHEY and CDR2 SVGEGT. The CDR3 runs to 14 residues. In DNA form, the CDR3 reads TGTGCCAGCAAATCTAGGAAATGGGCCACTGAAGCTTTCTTT. It yields the protein CASKSRKWATEAFF.

The V gene is TRBV4-2, the J gene TRBJ2-5; no definite D call. CDR1 and CDR2 from the germline V gene are LGHNA and YNFKEQ. Trimming pared 6 bases from V and 3 bases from J, leaving 2 bases between. The CDR3 is 10 amino acids. This CDR3 reads CASREETQYF. CDR3 nucleotides: TGTGCCAGCAGAGAAGAGACCCAGTACTTC.

This clonotype was seen a few times. This rearrangement joins TRBV6-2 or TRBV6-3 to TRBJ1-6; D not certain. The CDR3 has 12 residues. The germline V gene has CDR1 MNHEY and CDR2 SVGEGT. Trimming stripped 11 bases from V and 9 bases from J, with 14 bases between. CDR3 coding DNA: TGTGCCTGCCTCGGGCTTCGTTCACCCCTCCACTTT. This codes for CACLGLRSPLHF.

Relative to its sample, this clonotype is medium-sized. The chain uses TRBV6-1 and TRBJ2-7; maybe TRBD1 (6 bases). The CDR3 runs to 12 residues. The germline gives CDR1 MNHNS, CDR2 SASEGT. Trimming cost V 6 bases and J 3 bases, with 9 bases left between them. As DNA, the CDR3 is TGTGCCAGCAGCCGAGGGGGCTACGAGCAGTACTTC. It codes for CASSRGGYEQYF.

This clonotype was found a few times. The gene calls are TRBV12-3 or TRBV12-4 and TRBJ1-6; D is ambiguous. This CDR3 region has 12 residues. Trimming removed 6 bases at V and 7 bases at J, with 7 bases between. The CDR3, as DNA: TGTGCCAGCAGGGCCCTGAATTCACCCCTCCACTTT. Translating it yields CASRALNSPLHF.

This clonotype is medium-sized within its sample. The V gene is TRBV28, the J gene TRBJ1-6; no firm D call. This CDR3 has 16 amino acids. Germline CDR1 is MDHEN and CDR2 is SYDVKM. The germline V and J ends were trimmed by 5 bases and 3 bases, with 14 bases remaining between them. This CDR3 is CASSTLGGIYNSPLHF. The CDR3 region has the DNA TGTGCCAGCAGTACCCTTGGCGGAATCTATAATTCACCCCTCCACTTT.

The genes are TRBV6-2 or TRBV6-3 and TRBJ2-7, with 11 bases that match TRBD2. The CDR3 is 15 residues long. Germline CDR1 and CDR2: MNHEY and SVGEGT. V trimming: 2 bases; J trimming: 6 bases; junction bases outside the gene matches: 6. The CDR3 region has the DNA TGTGCCAGCAGTTACCCGGGGACTAGCGGATGCGAGCAGTACTTC. Translating it yields CASSYPGTSGCEQYF.

Concerning this clonotype: This may be a read error, as it is one base from a much larger clone. The conserved final phenylalanine or tryptophan is absent from the CDR3, which likely points to a read error. This chain connects TRBV6-5 to TRBJ2-7; TRBD1 or TRBD2 may be the D gene (5 bases each). Germline V CDR1 and CDR2: MNHEY, SVGAGI. The CDR3 length is 13 residues. The V end was cut by 5 bases, the J end by 4 bases, with 12 bases between. The CDR3 DNA sequence: TGTGCCAGCAGTAGGGGACCGAAATACGAGCAGTACTCC. This encodes CASSRGPKYEQYS.